The entry below describes one T cell receptor (beta chain). This clonotype was recorded many times. Its antigen is currently not known. No base quality information exists; no much larger clone differs at one position. Inclusive of the bounding cysteine and phenylalanine, the CDR3 is 13 residues long. The only DNA kept is the CDR3, 39 bases in frame from the first base. V was cut back by 3 bases and J by 7 bases, leaving a gap of 13 bases between them. The germline V gene yields MDHEN for CDR1 and SYDVKM for CDR2. Amplification of TCR beta CDR3 regions was carried out from RNA transcripts. The first round of RT-PCR for the TCR CDR3 was performed with the HTBI primer set and the Qiagen OneStep RT-PCR kit. A second multiplex PCR round built the libraries, followed by size selection and purification. Libraries were sequenced paired-end with 100 bp reads on an Illumina HiSeq2000. The paper's data handling went like this. Raw data were processed with SOAPnuke, discarding reads with adapters, uncalled bases, mean Phred below 15, or no exact constant-primer or identifier match. High-quality paired reads were merged with COPE v1.2.5, and unique nucleotide sequences were defined as clonotypes. MiTCR v1.1 was used to align clonotypes to the IMGT TRBV, TRBD and TRBJ reference segments. The analysis was restricted to V-J combinations with a frequency above 0.0001, which together covered 99.2% of the repertoires. A TCS score was defined as the ratio between F50 (clonal expansion) and ExV (chaos), using BLOSUM62-based TCRdist between CDR3 peptides within each V-J. Welch's t-statistics and random forest reduced 514 V-J features to roughly 13, which were used in a naive Bayes classifier (R e1071). TCRdb cleaned the public reads at Q25 with fastp, built clones with MiXCR and kept in-frame beta chains. Each entry merges the rows of one CDR3 protein and shows their most common DNA and genes. The V and J calls were determined by TCRdb, not by the authors. The sample table records about 640,000 distinct CDR3 sequences; less than 25% of these occur just once. The top ten clones comprise roughly 30% of the sample.

This record belongs to a study of T cells in Graves' hyperthyroidism and ophthalmopathy (dated by TCRdb to the late 2010s). In the study overall: Peripheral blood samples were taken at the time of initial diagnosis, prior to any treatment. The paper reports TCR Vbeta CDR3 sequencing of approximately 140 peripheral blood samples: approximately 43 ophthalmopathy, fewer than 80 hyperthyroidism and some 17 progressor patients. The approximately 100 discovery patients were randomly divided into training and test sets at a 7:3 ratio. Prospective prediction of ophthalmopathy was tested in an independent validation cohort of approximately 19 hyperthyroidism patients and roughly 16 patients who later progressed to ophthalmopathy. After sampling, hyperthyroidism patients received methimazole starting at 30 mg daily, and ophthalmopathy patients received high-dose intravenous methylprednisolone. To identify TCR V-J signatures that set the groups apart, the researchers used a discovery cohort of about a hundred patients, made up of 40 to 45 with Graves' ophthalmopathy and 57 with stable Graves' hyperthyroidism. Thyroid tissue and blood T-cell repertoires from six Graves' hyperthyroidism patients were also compared in the study. Broad study findings and their caveats: Sample size was not statistically predetermined, and investigators were not blinded to group allocation. Most expanded thyroid clonotypes (frequency above 0.001) were also found in blood, which suggests that blood repertoires may mirror thyroid immune responses. In validation, the model predicted progression to ophthalmopathy with approximately 69% sensitivity and around 72% specificity, a median of about 6 months before onset. In cross-validation, a model built on a 13 V-J signature told ophthalmopathy apart from stable hyperthyroidism with less than 90% sensitivity and 81% to 82% specificity, and in testing the same model reached 80%/75%.

Ophthalmopathy patients had moderately to severely active disease, with a Clinical Activity Score of 3 or more, a NOSPECS grade of 4 or more, and a disease duration of less than 3 months. The study excluded patients with uncontrolled infections, other autoimmune diseases, pregnancy or lactation. Diagnoses were based on clinical symptoms, serum thyroxine and TRAb, thyroid ultrasound and orbital computed tomography. Ficoll-Paque density gradient centrifugation was used to isolate PBMCs from approximately 10 ml of fresh peripheral blood. Total RNA was extracted with Trizol reagent, and quality was checked on an Agilent 2100 Bioanalyzer.

Sequenced: blood. The chain is made from TRBV28 and TRBJ2-7, with the D gene call left open. The clonotype originates from a young man with Graves' ophthalmopathy. CDR3 reads: CASSFPSDTEQYF. The bases are TGTGCCAGCAGTTTCCCCAGCGATACTGAGCAGTACTTC. Here the CDR3 is joined to the reference TRBV28 and TRBJ2-7 genes, and the full variable domain is: DVKVTQSSRYLVKRTGEKVFLECVQDMDHENMFWYRQDPGLGLRLIYFSYDVKMKEKGDIPEGYSVSREKKERFSLILESASTNQTSMYLCASSFPSDTEQYFGPGTRLTVT.